A single T cell receptor beta chain is shown here with its context. Its matching antigen is unknown. This clone may be a read error of a much larger clone one base away. RNA transcripts yielded amplified TCR beta CDR3 regions. In the first-round RT-PCR of the TCR CDR3, the HTBI primer set was used. MiXCR, applied by TCRdb to the multiplex PCR reads, yields one record per CDR3 protein. This sample has about 770,000 distinct CDR3 sequences, with around 19% found just once. Source material for PBMCs was around 10 ml fresh peripheral blood. This sample was taken from a study of T cells in Graves' hyperthyroidism and ophthalmopathy. Overall study context: Peripheral blood samples were taken at initial diagnosis, prior to any treatment.

The CDR3 length is 14 residues. V gave up 4 bases and J gave up 8 bases; unmatched junction bases: 7. Per the germline V gene, CDR1 is LGHDT and CDR2 is YNNKEL (reference sequence). Study-level findings and limits: From stable hyperthyroidism, ophthalmopathy was separated by a 13 V-J model. Blood held most thyroid clonotypes expanded above 0.001 frequency.

The specimen sequenced was blood. The chain joins TRBV3-1 to TRBJ2-4; 8 bases agree with TRBD2. This sequence originates from a woman aged 45 to 65 with Graves' hyperthyroidism that later progressed to Graves' ophthalmopathy. The CDR3 is CASSPRTGGDIQYF. The CDR3 nucleotides read TGTGCCAGCAGCCCCAGGACGGGAGGGGACATTCAGTACTTC.